These 24 T cell receptor beta chains share one sample of origin, sequenced in a study of post-analysis software for immune sequencing data. General study points: When patients were compared with controls, about 5 TRBV segments were more frequent, TRBV5-6, TRBV5-1 and TRBV20-1 among them.

Carried by the TCR beta cDNA libraries were unique molecular identifiers. TCRdb re-called the PCR reads through MiXCR, storing one row per CDR3 protein. The sample comprises 750,000 to 950,000 distinct CDR3 sequences, roughly 58% of which are singletons, and about 4.5% rests with the top ten. No antigens are known for them. The specimen sequenced was blood. The receptors shown here come from a girl aged 10-17 years with multiple sclerosis.

The V and J genes are TRBV5-1 and TRBJ2-1; 11 nucleotides align to TRBD1. CDR3 length: 16 residues. Trimming at V came to 4 bases and at J to 3 bases, leaving 6 bases not matched to a gene. The V gene's germline CDR1 is SGHRS and CDR2 YFSETQ. CDR3 protein: CASSGTGGTLYNEQFF. CDR3 DNA: TGCGCCAGCAGCGGGACAGGGGGGACCCTCTACAATGAGCAGTTCTTC.

The chain recombines TRBV21-1 with TRBJ2-7; TRBD2, the table's D call, lacks a check against the DNA. The end of the DNA is better explained by TRBJ2-5, so the J call may be wrong. TRBV21-1 is a pseudogene locus. The CDR3 is 16 residues long. CDR3 protein: CASSKRCAGGPKTQYF. The CDR3, as DNA: TGTGCCAGCAGCAAACGCTGCGCGGGAGGGCCCAAGACCCAGTACTTC.

This chain links TRBV7-3 with TRBJ2-1; 7 bases are a match to TRBD2. This CDR3 is built from 14 residues. Germline CDR1 and CDR2: SGHTA and FQGTGA. Trimming took 6 bases from V and 12 from J; bases not matched to a gene: 14. CDR3 nucleotide sequence: TGTGCCAGCAGTCAGAGCGGGGTGGCAGGTGGGCAGTTCTTC. Translation gives CASSQSGVAGGQFF.

There are a few counts of this clonotype. The CDR3 DNA is TGTGCCAGCAGCTTATTCTCAGGGGTGGCCACTGAAGCTTTCTTT. This encodes CASSLFSGVATEAFF. The V and J genes are TRBV7-2 and TRBJ1-1; D is possibly TRBD1 (6 bases). The CDR3 is made up of 15 amino acids. V was shortened by 2 bases and J by 4 bases, with 14 bases between the two germline ends. CDR1 is SGHTA and CDR2 is FQGNSA in the germline V gene.

This clonotype was observed a handful of times. J is TRBJ2-7 and V is TRBV15; D possibly corresponds to TRBD2 (6 bases). The CDR3 loop spans 16 amino acids. V lost 3 bases and J lost 0, with 15 bases in between. Germline-derived CDR1 and CDR2 are LNHNV and YYDKDF (reference sequence). The CDR3 nucleotides are TGTGCCACCAGCAGTGTTCCCTCGGGACTCTCCTACGAGCAGTACTTC. Protein: CATSSVPSGLSYEQYF.

The V and J genes are TRBV7-3 and TRBJ2-1, with TRBD2 as a possible D gene (5 bases). The germline V gene has CDR1 SGHTA and CDR2 FQGTGA. The V gene lost 3 bases and the J gene lost 11 bases, with 8 bases spanning the gap. The CDR3 sequence is 11 residues long. This CDR3 reads CASSLEEKQFF. CDR3 nucleotides: TGTGCCAGCAGCTTGGAGGAAAAGCAGTTCTTC.

The rearrangement uses TRBV12-5 and TRBJ2-3, with TRBD1 matching over 12 bases. Germline assignment: CDR1 LGHNT and CDR2 FRNRAP. V lost 2 bases and J lost 2; bases outside the gene matches: 8. The CDR3 runs to 18 residues. The CDR3 reads CASGLRDRGHLVTDTQYF. As DNA, the CDR3 is TGTGCTAGTGGTTTGAGGGACAGGGGGCATTTGGTCACAGATACGCAGTATTTT.

The gene calls are TRBV20-1 and TRBJ2-5, with 13 bases fitting TRBD2. Germline V gene lookup returns CDR1 DFQATT and CDR2 SNEGSKA (reference sequence). With 4 bases clipped from V and 5 bases from J, the junction kept 10 bases outside the gene matches. The CDR3 sequence is 16 residues long. Written as DNA, the CDR3 is TGCAGTGCTATTAGGACTAGCGGGAGTTTCGGGGAGACCCAGTACTTC. This translates into CSAIRTSGSFGETQYF.

This clonotype showed up just a few times. V usage is TRBV7-9 and J usage is TRBJ1-2; 9 bases agree with TRBD1. V was clipped by 4 bases and J by 6 bases; unmatched bases: 9. The CDR3 contains 15 residues. Per the germline V gene, CDR1 is SEHNR and CDR2 is FQNEAQ (reference sequence). The CDR3 DNA reads TGTGCCAGCAGCTCGGCAATACAGGGGGCCCATGGCTACACCTTC. The encoded protein is CASSSAIQGAHGYTF.

This sequence joins TRBV7-9 and TRBJ1-1; D is uncertain. CDR3 length: 14 residues. The germline V gene has CDR1 SEHNR and CDR2 FQNEAQ (reference sequence). V was cut by 3 bases and J by 4 bases, with 12 bases left in between. CDR3 coding DNA: TGTGCCAGCAGCTTGCGGGAGTTTGGCACTGAAGCTTTCTTT. This translates into CASSLREFGTEAFF. Combining the CDR3 with reference TRBV7-9 and TRBJ1-1 gives the whole variable domain DTGVSQNPRHKITKRGQNVTFRCDPISEHNRLYWYRQTLGQGPEFLTYFQNEAQLEKSRLLSDRFSAERPKGSFSTLEIQRTEQGDSAMYLCASSLREFGTEAFFGQGTRLTVV.

V gene TRBV23-1 combines with J gene TRBJ2-2; TRBD1 agrees at 9 bases. TRBV23-1 is an ORF; its function is uncertain. Trimming cost V 0 bases and J 3 bases; bases outside gene matches: 11. This CDR3 is 19 amino acids long. Here the CDR3 DNA reads TGCGCCAGCAGTCAATCGAGGGTCGAGGGACAGGGTGACACCGGGGAGCTGTTTTTT. Its protein product is CASSQSRVEGQGDTGELFF.

V gene TRBV7-2 combines with J gene TRBJ2-1; a weak D match, TRBD2 (6 bases). V was cut by 1 base and J by 5 bases, with 12 bases left in between. This CDR3 has 15 residues. The germline V gene has CDR1 SGHTA and CDR2 FQGNSA. The CDR3 DNA sequence: TGTGCCAGCAGCTTAGAACCGGGACTTCACAATGAGCAGTTCTTC. Its translation is CASSLEPGLHNEQFF.

This chain uses TRBV2 with TRBJ2-4; D remains unclear. CDR3 length equals 14 residues. The V end lost 1 base, the J end lost 8 bases, and 12 bases lay between the germline ends. From germline, CDR1 is SNHLY and CDR2 FYNNEI. The DNA of the CDR3 is TGTGCCAGCAGTGAAGGTGGGAAAGGAGACATTCAGTACTTC. It specifies CASSEGGKGDIQYF.

Only a few counts were recorded for this clonotype. The chain couples TRBV30 to TRBJ2-7, with 10 positions matching TRBD1. Trimming took 3 bases from V and 3 from J; bases not matched to a gene: 2. The CDR3 loop spans 13 amino acids. Germline V gives CDR1 GTSNPN, CDR2 SVGIG (reference sequence). The CDR3 region has the DNA TGTGCCTGGAGCCGGGACAGGGGCTACGAGCAGTACTTC. Protein: CAWSRDRGYEQYF.

The rearrangement joins TRBV29-1 to TRBJ1-2, with D unclear. Per the germline V gene, CDR1 is SQVTM and CDR2 is ANQGSEA. This CDR3 has 11 residues. Trimming took off 2 bases at V and 7 bases at J, with 8 bases between the two ends. The CDR3 DNA follows: TGCAGCGTTGAAATAGGGTTTGGCTACACCTTC. Its translation: CSVEIGFGYTF.

This clonotype was counted only a few times. The chain carries TRBV29-1 and TRBJ2-4, with D uncertain. In germline, CDR1 is SQVTM, CDR2 ANQGSEA. Trimming removed 0 bases from V and 8 bases from J, with 8 bases in between. This CDR3 has 12 residues. CDR3 in DNA: TGCAGCGTTGAAGACGGGTTGGACATTCAGTACTTC. Its protein is CSVEDGLDIQYF.

This clonotype has more than one count but fewer than ten. The chain has TRBV20-1 and TRBJ2-7; tentatively, D is TRBD2 (5 bases). Germline loops: CDR1 DFQATT, CDR2 SNEGSKA (reference sequence). The CDR3 totals 14 residues. Trimming left V 4 bases short and J 2 bases short, with 15 bases between. The CDR3 region is CSANHEADAYEQYF. CDR3 nucleotides: TGCAGTGCTAACCACGAAGCGGATGCCTACGAGCAGTACTTC.

The chain combines TRBV6-6 with TRBJ2-5; D assignment may be TRBD1 or TRBD2 (5 bases each). The CDR3 length is 15 residues. Germline V CDR1 and CDR2: MNHNY, SVGAGI (reference sequence). Trimming shortened V by 0 bases and J by 4 bases, and 12 bases separated the two germline ends. The CDR3 DNA follows: TGTGCCAGCAGTTACTCACGGCAGGGACGAGAGACCCAGTACTTC. Protein: CASSYSRQGRETQYF.

This clonotype was recorded a few times. J is TRBJ2-7 and V is TRBV7-9; D perhaps matches TRBD1 (6 bases). The tail of the sequence fits TRBJ2-5 better, so the J call may be wrong. CDR1 SEHNR and CDR2 FQNEAQ come from the germline V gene (reference sequence). The CDR3 consists of 15 residues. The CDR3 DNA is TGTGCCAGCAGCTTAAGGGCGCCTCAGGGGGAGACCCAGTACTTC. Translating it yields CASSLRAPQGETQYF.

Here the CDR3 reads CASSYLGLLEYF. CDR3 bases: TGTGCCAGCAGTTACTTGGGACTCCTGGAGTATTTT. The V and J genes are TRBV6-6 and TRBJ2-3; possible D gene TRBD2, 6 bases. Germline CDR1 and CDR2: MNHNY and SVGAGI (reference sequence). There are 12 residues in the CDR3. V lost 1 base to trimming and J lost 13 bases, with 12 bases between them.

This chain links TRBV25-1 with TRBJ2-7, with D hard to call. Trimming removed 3 bases at V and 2 bases at J, with 8 bases between. Germline-derived CDR1 and CDR2 are MGHDK and SYGVNS. The CDR3 is 13 residues long. This CDR3 is CASSDNAAYEQYF. As DNA, the CDR3 is TGTGCCAGCAGTGATAACGCCGCCTACGAGCAGTACTTC.

The chain combines TRBV29-1 with TRBJ2-7, with TRBD1 identical over 8 bases. With 4 bases clipped from V and 4 bases from J, the junction kept 6 bases outside the gene matches. The germline V gene encodes CDR1 SQVTM and CDR2 ANQGSEA. The CDR3 has 13 residues. The CDR3 loop is CSVAGTGFYEQYF. For the CDR3, the DNA is TGCAGCGTTGCCGGGACAGGCTTTTACGAGCAGTACTTC.

The chain is built from TRBV20-1 and TRBJ2-1, with 9 bases aligning to TRBD2. Losses at the gene ends were 7 bases for V and 8 bases for J; bases not matched to a gene: 9. Per germline, CDR1 DFQATT and CDR2 SNEGSKA (reference sequence). The CDR3 is 13 residues long. The CDR3 region is CSVVSGGSYEQFF. DNA of the CDR3: TGCAGTGTCGTTAGCGGGGGAAGCTATGAGCAGTTCTTC.

The chain is built from TRBV28 and TRBJ2-4; tentative D call: TRBD2 (6 bases). Judging by the DNA end, TRBJ2-5 fits better; the J call may be wrong. The CDR3 sequence is 14 residues long. CDR1 is MDHEN, CDR2 SYDVKM, per germline. The CDR3: CASLTGAFVQTQYF. CDR3 sequence (DNA): TGTGCCAGCCTGACGGGAGCATTCGTACAGACCCAGTACTTC.